Below, 23 T cell receptor beta chains from the same sample are listed, as sequenced in a study of blood T cell repertoires in COVID-19. TCRdb's table, derived via immunoSEQ multiplex PCR, lists solely in-frame clones and lacks some. The sample comprises around 63,000 clones, over 55% of which are singletons, and roughly 5% rests with the top ten. The sequencing sample was made of peripheral blood. These receptors were collected from a woman in her 70s with COVID-19, enrolled during active disease.

In DNA form, the CDR3 reads TGCGCCAGCAGCGATAGCGGGGGGGGTAAAGAGACCCAGTACTTC. Protein: CASSDSGGGKETQYF. The chain is built from TRBV5-1 and TRBJ2-5; 11 bases are shared with TRBD2. The CDR3 runs 15 residues. Germline trimming cut 4 bases from V and 3 bases from J; bases unmatched to any gene: 5. The germline V gene has CDR1 SGHRS and CDR2 YFSETQ.

The chain has TRBV19 and TRBJ2-1; 10 bases are a match to TRBD2. Germline V gene data show CDR1 as LNHDA and CDR2 as SQIVND (reference sequence). Trimming cost V 5 bases and J 5 bases; bases outside gene matches: 6. The CDR3 covers 15 residues. The CDR3 sequence: CASSAAAGGNNEQFF. In DNA, the CDR3 is TGTGCCAGTAGTGCCGCAGCGGGAGGGAACAATGAGCAGTTCTTC. Full variable domain (rest looked up from reference TRBV19 and TRBJ2-1): DGGITQSPKYLFRKEGQNVTLSCEQNLNHDAMYWYRQDPGQGLRLIYYSQIVNDFQKGDIAEGYSVSREKKESFPLTVTSAQKNPTAFYLCASSAAAGGNNEQFFGPGTRLTVL.

The chain recombines TRBV6-2 or TRBV6-3 with TRBJ2-1; the match to TRBD1 covers 7 bases. V trimming: 4 bases; J trimming: 5 bases; junction bases outside the gene matches: 5. Germline V CDR1 and CDR2: MNHEY, SVGEGT. The CDR3 totals 14 residues. CDR3 sequence: CASSSPDRDNEQFF. The CDR3 nucleotides are TGTGCCAGCAGTTCACCCGACAGGGACAATGAGCAGTTCTTC.

This clone was found once. V gene TRBV10-2 combines with J gene TRBJ2-5; D is perhaps TRBD2 (6 bases). Germline CDR1 reads WSHSY; CDR2 reads SAAADI. The CDR3 spans 11 residues. Trimming removed 9 bases from V and 3 bases from J, with 8 bases in between. The CDR3 loop is CASSGEETQYF. The CDR3, as DNA: TGCGCCAGTTCGGGGGAAGAGACCCAGTACTTC.

The J gene is TRBJ2-2, the V gene TRBV14; 8 bases align to TRBD2. Germline values: CDR1 SGHDN, CDR2 FVKESK. Trimming cost V 3 bases and J 1 base; bases outside gene matches: 4. The CDR3 consists of 16 residues. CDR3 sequence reads: CASSQSSGLNTGELFF. The CDR3, as DNA: TGTGCCAGCAGCCAGTCTAGCGGGTTGAACACCGGGGAGCTGTTTTTT.

V usage is TRBV20-1 and J usage is TRBJ1-1; unclear D gene. Germline CDR1 reads DFQATT; CDR2 reads SNEGSKA (reference sequence). CDR3 size: 12 residues. The V gene lost 3 bases and the J gene lost 1 base, with 6 bases spanning the gap. CDR3 protein: CSASRGNTEAFF. Written as DNA, the CDR3 is TGCAGTGCTAGTCGGGGGAACACTGAAGCTTTCTTT.

The rearrangement uses TRBV5-4 and TRBJ2-7, with TRBD1 matching 9 bases. The CDR3 consists of 14 residues. Trimming removed 3 bases from V and 3 bases from J; junction bases left unmatched: 4. Germline CDR1 SGHNT, CDR2 YYREEE (reference sequence). The CDR3 region is CASSSTGGSYEQYF. The CDR3 region has the DNA TGTGCCAGCAGCTCGACAGGGGGAAGCTACGAGCAGTACTTC.

CDR3 region: CASSRDRDSTDTQYF. The CDR3 DNA reads as TGTGCCAGCAGCAGGGACAGGGATAGCACAGATACGCAGTATTTT. The V and J genes are TRBV5-4 and TRBJ2-3; 9 bases are shared with TRBD1. With V trimmed by 4 bases and J by 0 bases, 3 bases remained unmatched. There are 15 residues in the CDR3. Germline V lookup: CDR1 SGHNT, CDR2 YYREEE (reference sequence).

Details on this clone: The identical CDR3 is also encoded by other nucleotide sequences in the sample. V and J are TRBV3-1 (or the pseudogene TRBV3-2) and TRBJ1-1; D might be TRBD1 (6 bases). Germline assignment: CDR1 LGHDT and CDR2 YNNKEL (reference sequence). The germline V and J ends were trimmed by 4 bases and 5 bases, with 11 bases remaining between them. The CDR3 length is 13 residues. The CDR3 DNA reads as TGTGCCAGCAGCCCCGGGAGGGGGACTGAAGCTTTCTTT. Protein product: CASSPGRGTEAFF.

The CDR3 reads CASSASLGDRGYTF. Written as DNA, the CDR3 is TGTGCCAGCAGCGCTTCACTGGGTGACAGGGGCTACACCTTC. The rearrangement links TRBV9 to TRBJ1-2; D possibly corresponds to TRBD1 (6 bases). The V gene lost 3 bases and the J gene lost 8 bases, with 17 bases spanning the gap. Germline V gives CDR1 SGDLS, CDR2 YYNGEE. The CDR3 spans 14 residues.

The genes are TRBV7-2 and TRBJ2-1; 9 bases are shared with TRBD2. Germline values: CDR1 SGHTA, CDR2 FQGNSA. The CDR3 is 15 residues long. The trim removed 4 bases at V and 6 bases at J, leaving 7 bases unmatched. CDR3 protein: CASSWRGAGGNEQFF. The DNA for the CDR3 is TGTGCCAGCAGCTGGCGGGGAGCGGGAGGCAATGAGCAGTTCTTC.

This chain links TRBV7-9 with TRBJ1-2; D remains unclear. Per the germline V gene, CDR1 is SEHNR and CDR2 is FQNEAQ (reference sequence). This CDR3 has 13 amino acids. V was shortened by 2 bases and J by 3 bases, with 7 bases between the two germline ends. The CDR3 reads CASSLIPDYGYTF. The CDR3 DNA reads TGTGCCAGCAGCTTAATCCCAGACTATGGCTACACCTTC.

The chain has TRBV6-6 and TRBJ2-4, with D maybe TRBD2 (7 bases). The CDR3 loop spans 13 amino acids. V dropped 6 bases and J dropped 6 bases, with 12 bases sitting between them. Germline values: CDR1 MNHNY, CDR2 SVGAGI (reference sequence). The CDR3 here is CASSGGQGNIQYF. The CDR3 nucleotides are TGTGCCAGCAGCGGGGGGCAAGGAAACATTCAGTACTTC.

This sequence joins TRBV18 and TRBJ2-4; TRBD1 matches 9 bases. The V segment lost 2 bases and the J segment 7 bases; nucleotides outside the gene matches: 3. This CDR3 contains 14 residues. Looked up from germline, CDR1 is KGHSH and CDR2 is LQKENI. This CDR3 is CASSPVDRGNIQYF. The CDR3 region has the DNA TGTGCCAGCTCACCAGTAGACAGGGGGAACATTCAGTACTTC.

This clone was counted only a few times. The V and J genes are TRBV27 and TRBJ1-1; possible D gene TRBD1, 6 bases. V lost 8 bases to trimming and J lost 11 bases, with 18 bases between them. In germline, CDR1 is MNHEY, CDR2 SMNVEV (reference sequence). This CDR3 has 12 amino acids. The CDR3: CASGQLKLEAFF. The DNA of the CDR3 is TGTGCCAGCGGACAGCTCAAACTAGAGGCTTTCTTT.

The J gene is TRBJ2-7, the V gene TRBV6-5; 8 bases agree with TRBD1. Germline-derived CDR1 and CDR2 are MNHEY and SVGAGI. The trim removed 5 bases at V and 2 bases at J, leaving 8 bases unmatched. The CDR3 length is 15 residues. The CDR3 DNA reads as TGTGCCAGCAGTACAAACAGGGGGATAACCTACGAGCAGTACGTC. Translated, it gives CASSTNRGITYEQYV.

The chain carries TRBV4-1 and TRBJ1-4, with D possibly matching TRBD1 (6 bases). The V gene lost 3 bases and the J gene lost 6 bases, with 23 bases spanning the gap. Germline values: CDR1 MGHRA, CDR2 YSYEKL. The CDR3 consists of 18 residues. The CDR3 reads CASSHPRGLDTRDEKLFF. Here the CDR3 DNA reads TGCGCCAGCAGCCACCCGAGGGGGTTGGACACCCGTGATGAAAAACTGTTTTTT.

This clone was found many times. The rearrangement uses TRBV2 and TRBJ1-6; D unresolved. From germline, CDR1 is SNHLY and CDR2 FYNNEI. V was trimmed by 4 bases and J by 14 bases, leaving 18 bases between them. The CDR3 sequence is 14 residues long. This chain's CDR3 is CASSATAPVEALHF. In DNA, the CDR3 is TGTGCCAGCAGTGCGACGGCCCCGGTCGAGGCCCTCCACTTT. The entire variable domain, with the rest obtained from reference TRBV2 and TRBJ1-6, is as follows: EPEVTQTPSHQVTQMGQEVILRCVPISNHLYFYWYRQILGQKVEFLVSFYNNEISEKSEIFDDQFSVERPDGSNFTLKIRSTKLEDSAMYFCASSATAPVEALHFGNGTRLTVT.

The chain uses TRBV19 and TRBJ1-5; TRBD1 agrees at 8 bases. V was pared by 6 bases and J by 6 bases, with 7 bases of the junction left unmatched. Germline V gene lookup returns CDR1 LNHDA and CDR2 SQIVND (reference sequence). The length of the CDR3 is 14 residues. CDR3 DNA: TGTGCCAGTAGATTGACAGGGGAGGGTCAGCCCCAGCATTTT. This encodes CASRLTGEGQPQHF.

This clone was detected ten times or more. This chain uses TRBV19 with TRBJ2-3; 14 nucleotides line up with TRBD2. The V segment lost 4 bases and the J segment 5 bases; nucleotides outside the gene matches: 8. From germline, CDR1 is LNHDA and CDR2 SQIVND (reference sequence). The CDR3 is 17 amino acids. CDR3 sequence reads: CASSTGTSGSREDTQYF. In DNA form, the CDR3 reads TGTGCCAGTAGTACGGGGACTAGCGGGAGCCGGGAAGATACGCAGTATTTT. Using reference TRBV19 and TRBJ2-3 for the parts outside the CDR3, the full variable domain is DGGITQSPKYLFRKEGQNVTLSCEQNLNHDAMYWYRQDPGQGLRLIYYSQIVNDFQKGDIAEGYSVSREKKESFPLTVTSAQKNPTAFYLCASSTGTSGSREDTQYFGPGTRLTVL.

V and J are TRBV7-2 and TRBJ1-1; a weak D match, TRBD1 (6 bases). The V end lost 7 bases, the J end lost 2 bases, and 11 bases lay between the germline ends. Germline CDR1 and CDR2: SGHTA and FQGNSA. The CDR3 spans 13 residues. This CDR3 reads CASTSDSNTEAFF. CDR3 nucleotide sequence: TGTGCCAGCACCTCGGACAGCAACACTGAAGCTTTCTTT.

The chain combines TRBV5-1 with TRBJ2-5; D perhaps matches TRBD2 (5 bases). With 0 bases removed from V and 4 bases from J, the gap between germline ends came to 10 bases. The CDR3 runs 14 residues. The germline CDR1 and CDR2 sequences are SGHRS and YFSETQ. CDR3 DNA sequence: TGCGCCAGCAGCTTGGGTGGGAGCCGAGAGACCCAGTACTTC. Encoded protein: CASSLGGSRETQYF.

This clone was picked up a small number of times. This chain links TRBV27 with TRBJ1-5; 7 bases map to TRBD1. The J segment lost 0 bases and the V segment lost 5 bases, leaving 4 bases of the junction unmatched. This CDR3 has 15 residues. Germline CDR1 MNHEY, CDR2 SMNVEV (reference sequence). Here the CDR3 reads CASSAYRGSNQPQHF. In DNA, the CDR3 is TGTGCCAGCAGTGCGTACAGGGGTAGCAATCAGCCCCAGCATTTT.